This section outlines one TCR beta chain sequence together with its context. Sequencing used immunoSEQ multiplex PCR; TCRdb keeps in-frame clones, though not all of them. The sample includes roughly 1.5 million clones, around 98% of them seen just once. This CDR3 has 16 residues. The sample is drawn from a study of shared clonotypes between healthy human individuals. Division of CD4+ cells produced a CD45RA+ naive subset and a CD45RA-negative memory subset. The sequenced material came from naive CD4+ T cells sorted from blood. Subset given: CD45RA+ positively selected. This TCR was recovered from a man aged 25-40 years in good health. The chain links TRBV12-2 to TRBJ2-7. TRBV12-2 is designated a pseudogene. DNA for the CDR3: TGTGCAAGTCGCTTGTCCTGGGACCATGATTGTGGCGAGCAGTACTTC. This translates into CASRLSWDHDCGEQYF.